The entry below describes one TCR beta chain. The record originates from a study of blood T cell repertoires in COVID-19. Background on the study: Nucleic acid was either cDNA or gDNA, and it came from T cells, B-cell-depleted T cells, or PBMCs.

The repertoire was sequenced with immunoSEQ multiplex PCR; TCRdb's copy has only in-frame clones and lacks some. The data show approximately 74,000 clones, approximately 84% seen once. This CDR3 is built from 15 residues. V dropped 4 bases and J dropped 4 bases, with 16 bases sitting between them. Germline-derived CDR1 and CDR2 are SEHNR and FQNEAQ (reference sequence). The receptor's source is an older man with acute or convalescent COVID-19. The chain couples TRBV7-9 to TRBJ1-2, with a possible D match to TRBD1 (6 bases). Sequences were obtained from peripheral blood. The CDR3 region has the DNA TGTGCCAGCAGCTCACGGACAGTCCCCCTCTATGGCTACACCTTC. Amino acid sequence: CASSSRTVPLYGYTF.